A single sample is the source of the 9 T cell receptor beta chains below, sequenced in a study of cytomegalovirus exposure and HLA in healthy donors. PCR used 60 Vbeta primers and 13 Jbeta primers. Clones were sequenced by immunoSEQ multiplex PCR, and TCRdb holds only the in-frame ones, with some missing. In the table there are about 100,000 clones, less than 85% of which are singletons. The sequenced material came from PBMCs. The receptors were gathered from a woman in her fifties or sixties in good health and CMV-seropositive.

This chain uses TRBV9 with TRBJ1-2, with D hard to call. V lost 0 bases and J 2 bases, leaving 8 bases between the germline ends. This CDR3 is built from 14 residues. The germline V gene has CDR1 SGDLS and CDR2 YYNGEE. The CDR3 loop reads CASSVGQLNYGYTF. CDR3 in DNA: TGTGCCAGCAGCGTAGGCCAGTTAAACTATGGCTACACCTTC.

CDR3 in DNA: TGTGCCAGCAGCTCGGGACTAGCTAAGAATGAGCAGTTCTTC. Translation gives CASSSGLAKNEQFF. This chain connects TRBV7-9 to TRBJ2-1; 9 bases map to TRBD2. This CDR3 is built from 14 residues. The J segment lost 7 bases and the V segment lost 4 bases, leaving 5 bases of the junction unmatched. Germline CDR1 and CDR2: SEHNR and FQNEAQ (reference sequence).

This clone was counted a few times. This chain joins TRBV6-1 and TRBJ2-7, with 10 bases lining up with TRBD2. The CDR3 spans 18 residues. The J segment lost 7 bases and the V segment lost 2 bases, leaving 17 bases of the junction unmatched. Germline V gives CDR1 MNHNS, CDR2 SASEGT. The DNA for the CDR3 is TGTGCCAGCAGTGAAATAGCGGGGCGGACTAGCGGAAGGGGGGAGCAGTACTTC. As protein: CASSEIAGRTSGRGEQYF.

The rearrangement uses TRBV28 and TRBJ2-7; D may be TRBD2 (6 bases). The CDR3 totals 14 residues. Trimming removed 4 bases at V and 1 base at J, with 11 bases between. Germline values: CDR1 MDHEN, CDR2 SYDVKM. CDR3 in amino acids: CASSSGTFSYEQYF. DNA of the CDR3: TGTGCCAGCAGTTCTGGGACTTTTTCCTACGAGCAGTACTTC.

This clone was seen a handful of times. CDR3 sequence (DNA): TGCAGCGTTGGGGGGGGGTCCTACGAGCAGTACTTC. Translation: CSVGGGSYEQYF. This rearrangement joins TRBV29-1 to TRBJ2-7; TRBD2 aligns across 7 bases. CDR3 size: 12 residues. Germline assignment: CDR1 SQVTM and CDR2 ANQGSEA. After removal of 4 bases from V and 1 base from J, the junction contained 1 base not matched to a gene.

The chain links TRBV2 to TRBJ2-7, with D tentatively TRBD2 (5 bases). Germline CDR1 SNHLY, CDR2 FYNNEI. The CDR3 has 13 residues. V was shortened by 8 bases and J by 0 bases, with 11 bases between the two germline ends. The CDR3: CASSGLISYEQYF. For the CDR3, the DNA is TGTGCCAGCTCAGGACTGATCTCCTACGAGCAGTACTTC.

The chain combines TRBV9 with TRBJ2-1; 12 bases align to TRBD2. Trimming cost V 4 bases and J 7 bases; bases outside gene matches: 6. This CDR3 has 15 amino acids. Germline-derived CDR1 and CDR2 are SGDLS and YYNGEE. CDR3 amino acids: CASSQGLAGINEQFF. CDR3 sequence (DNA): TGTGCCAGCAGCCAGGGACTAGCGGGTATTAATGAGCAGTTCTTC.

This chain connects TRBV7-2 to TRBJ2-5; 10 nucleotides agree with TRBD1. The DNA end is a closer match to TRBJ2-7, so the J assignment may be wrong. This CDR3 comprises 15 residues. CDR1 and CDR2 (germline): SGHTA, FQGNSA. CDR3 DNA sequence: TGTGCCAGCAGCAAGACCGGGACAGGGGTGTACGAGCAGTACTTC. Translation gives CASSKTGTGVYEQYF.

Concerning this clone itself: At one end, the junction sequence differs from germline, possibly due to a read error. CDR3 DNA: TGTTCCAGCAGCGTAGGGGCCAATGAGCAGTTCTTC. This codes for CSSSVGANEQFF. The rearrangement joins TRBV7-9 to TRBJ2-1; D may be TRBD1 (5 bases). The CDR3 contains 12 residues. The germline V gene has CDR1 SEHNR and CDR2 FQNEAQ (reference sequence). The full variable domain, its missing parts supplied by reference TRBV7-9 and TRBJ2-1, is DTGVSQNPRHKITKRGQNVTFRCDPISEHNRLYWYRQTLGQGPEFLTYFQNEAQLEKSRLLSDRFSAERPKGSFSTLEIQRTEQGDSAMYLCSSSVGANEQFFGPGTRLTVL.